This T cell receptor beta chain came from a study of Tregs in tolerant kidney transplant recipients. Regarding the study as a whole: Few patients were studied, so findings need validation in larger groups. Tregs expanded with activated donor B cells seemed most donor-specific. In tolerant patients, donor-specific Tregs outgrew total Tregs, suggesting antigen-driven expansion.

CD4+CD25+CD127- Tregs, CD4+CD25- non-Tregs, CD4 and CD8 cells were sorted. V was pared by 2 bases and J by 4 bases, with 11 bases between. The CDR3 sequence is 14 residues long. Germline V gives CDR1 SGHTA, CDR2 FQGNSA. On this clone itself: No antigen is known for it.

Clones were sequenced by immunoSEQ multiplex PCR, and TCRdb holds only the in-frame ones, with some missing. The sample has fewer than 80,000 clones, 95% to 98% seen once; the top ten hold roughly 0.6%. The material was CD4+ T cells from blood, obtained before the transplant. The J gene is TRBJ1-1, the V gene TRBV7-2; D remains ambiguous. This clonotype was sampled from a human donor who received a combined kidney and bone marrow transplant. CDR3 nucleotides: TGTGCCAGCAGCTTATTCTCGGGGTCCACTGAAGCTTTCTTT. This gives the protein CASSLFSGSTEAFF.